This TCR beta chain was identified in a study of cytomegalovirus exposure and HLA in healthy donors. The PCR made use of 60 Vbeta and 13 Jbeta primers. Data came from immunoSEQ multiplex PCR; TCRdb stores just in-frame clones and leaves some out. The sample lists about 200,000 clones; roughly 80% were seen once. The V gene's germline CDR1 is LNHDA and CDR2 SQIVND (reference sequence). The CDR3 totals 19 residues. V lost 4 bases and J 6 bases, leaving 28 bases between the germline ends. This receptor was taken from a middle-aged man in good health and CMV-seronegative. The rearrangement uses TRBV19 and TRBJ1-5; no clear D. Material for sequencing was PBMCs. The CDR3 spells CASSRGGSIEWDSGQPQHF. CDR3 nucleotides: TGTGCCAGTAGTAGGGGAGGCAGCATTGAATGGGATAGTGGTCAGCCCCAGCATTTT. Supplemented by reference TRBV19 and TRBJ1-5, the full variable domain reads DGGITQSPKYLFRKEGQNVTLSCEQNLNHDAMYWYRQDPGQGLRLIYYSQIVNDFQKGDIAEGYSVSREKKESFPLTVTSAQKNPTAFYLCASSRGGSIEWDSGQPQHFGDGTRLSIL.